The 8 T cell receptor beta chains reported below all come from one sample, sequenced in a study of shared clonotypes between healthy human individuals. CD45RO-negative cells were positively selected for CCR7, leaving out terminally differentiated effector memory CD45RA+ cells. Some clones are missing from TCRdb's copy, which holds only in-frame ones; the method was immunoSEQ multiplex PCR. The table records 630,000 or so clones, roughly 98% of them present only once. Sequenced: naive CD8+ T cells sorted from blood. The receptors were gathered from a man in his thirties or forties in good health.

On this clone: At the DNA level, this CDR3 is encoded by other sequences in the same sample as well. The chain carries TRBV27 and TRBJ2-5, with D maybe TRBD1 (6 bases). CDR3 length equals 14 residues. Germline values: CDR1 MNHEY, CDR2 SMNVEV (reference sequence). The ends were cut back, 2 bases at V and 5 bases at J, with 12 bases in the middle. This chain's CDR3 is CASSLLGGGETQYF. CDR3 coding DNA: TGTGCCAGCAGTTTACTTGGGGGCGGCGAGACCCAGTACTTC.

The chain employs TRBV7-8 and TRBJ2-3; 12 bases align to TRBD2. Germline V gene data show CDR1 as SGHVS and CDR2 as FQNEAQ. With V trimmed by 5 bases and J by 4 bases, 4 bases remained unmatched. The CDR3 sequence is 15 residues long. CDR3 in amino acids: CASSATSGSADTQYF. The CDR3 nucleotides read TGTGCCAGCAGCGCGACTAGCGGGAGCGCAGATACGCAGTATTTT.

The chain couples TRBV11-2 to TRBJ2-7; unclear D gene. CDR1 SGHAT and CDR2 FQNNGV come from the germline V gene. Trimming removed 4 bases from V and 5 bases from J, with 9 bases in between. The CDR3 extends over 12 amino acids. The CDR3 DNA sequence: TGTGCCAGCAGCTCGGGCCGGGACGAGCAGTACTTC. Translation: CASSSGRDEQYF.

This clone was detected once. V and J are TRBV5-1 and TRBJ2-3, with D perhaps TRBD1 or TRBD2 (5 bases each). Trimming shortened V by 4 bases and J by 5 bases, and 23 bases separated the two germline ends. Germline CDR1 and CDR2: SGHRS and YFSETQ. This CDR3 is built from 17 residues. The CDR3 nucleotides read TGCGCCAGCAGCGAGGGACGGGGCGGGTTTTTAAGAGATACGCAGTATTTT. It codes for CASSEGRGGFLRDTQYF.

The CDR3 spells CASRGMSRTGVYEQFF. The CDR3 DNA reads as TGCGCCAGCAGGGGTATGTCGAGGACAGGGGTATATGAGCAGTTCTTC. V is TRBV5-1 and J is TRBJ2-1; 9 bases are a match to TRBD1. The CDR3 sequence is 16 residues long. The germline V gene has CDR1 SGHRS and CDR2 YFSETQ. V gave up 5 bases and J gave up 8 bases; unmatched junction bases: 14.

This rearrangement joins TRBV7-9 to TRBJ2-3, with 13 bases lining up with TRBD2. The CDR3 spans 17 residues. The germline V gene encodes CDR1 SEHNR and CDR2 FQNEAQ (reference sequence). J was trimmed by 0 bases and V by 1 base; bases with no gene match: 1. In DNA, the CDR3 is TGTGCCAGCAGCTTAGGGGGACTAGCGGGAAGCACAGATACGCAGTATTTT. Residues: CASSLGGLAGSTDTQYF.

The chain is built from TRBV13 and TRBJ2-1; 10 nucleotides line up with TRBD1. Losses at the gene ends were 5 bases for V and 3 bases for J; bases not matched to a gene: 7. The CDR3 consists of 16 residues. Germline loops: CDR1 PRHDT, CDR2 FYEKMQ (reference sequence). CDR3 in amino acids: CASSGGTGASYNEQFF. DNA for the CDR3: TGTGCCAGCAGCGGGGGGACAGGGGCAAGCTACAATGAGCAGTTCTTC.

With regard to this clone: This sample also contains other DNA sequences that code for the same CDR3. The chain has TRBV7-8 and TRBJ2-7, with 8 bases matching TRBD2. The CDR3 is made up of 14 amino acids. J was trimmed by 4 bases and V by 1 base; bases with no gene match: 3. The germline CDR1 and CDR2 sequences are SGHVS and FQNEAQ. CDR3 amino acids: CASSLGGGGYEQYF. The CDR3 DNA reads as TGTGCCAGCAGCTTAGGTGGCGGGGGGTACGAGCAGTACTTC. The complete variable domain, with remaining parts taken from reference TRBV7-8 and TRBJ2-7, reads GAGVSQSPRYKVAKRGQDVALRCDPISGHVSLFWYQQALGQGPEFLTYFQNEAQLDKSGLPSDRFFAERPEGSVSTLKIQRTQQEDSAVYLCASSLGGGGYEQYFGPGTRLTVT.